Listed here are 21 T cell receptor beta chains from one sample, sequenced in a study of PD-1 blockade in classical Hodgkin lymphoma. Following autologous stem cell transplantation, relapse occurred in every patient, and exposure to brentuximab vedotin varied. Profiling relied on immunoSEQ multiplex PCR, and the TCRdb table lists in-frame clones only, not all of them. In the table there are about 100,000 clones, over 80% of which are singletons. The starting material was peripheral blood mononuclear cells (PBMCs), obtained at baseline. The source of these receptors is a human donor with classical Hodgkin lymphoma.

This clone was seen once. The J gene is TRBJ2-5, the V gene TRBV4-3; D remains ambiguous. This CDR3 is built from 13 residues. Per the germline V gene, CDR1 is LGHNA and CDR2 is YSLEER. Trimming removed 4 bases from V and 5 bases from J, with 11 bases in between. The CDR3 reads CASSPRLDETQYF. The DNA of the CDR3 is TGCGCCAGCAGCCCCCGTCTGGACGAGACCCAGTACTTC.

This chain connects TRBV19 to TRBJ2-7; TRBD2 aligns across 8 bases. Trimming cost V 3 bases and J 3 bases; bases outside gene matches: 4. Germline loops: CDR1 LNHDA, CDR2 SQIVND (reference sequence). The CDR3 contains 14 residues. CDR3 sequence reads: CASSMRSGSYEQYF. As DNA, the CDR3 is TGTGCCAGTAGTATGCGCAGCGGGAGCTACGAGCAGTACTTC.

V and J are TRBV30 and TRBJ2-7; D may correspond to TRBD1 or TRBD2 (5 bases each). The CDR3 is made up of 13 amino acids. V lost 1 base and J 0 bases, leaving 7 bases between the germline ends. Per germline, CDR1 GTSNPN and CDR2 SVGIG (reference sequence). The CDR3 bases are TGTGCCTGGAGTGGGGGGATCTCCTACGAGCAGTACTTC. Protein product: CAWSGGISYEQYF.

The rearrangement links TRBV9 to TRBJ1-1; D unclear. Trimming pared 2 bases from V and 8 bases from J, leaving 16 bases between. This CDR3 is built from 14 residues. Germline loops: CDR1 SGDLS, CDR2 YYNGEE. For the CDR3, the DNA is TGTGCCAGCAGCGTGACGCTCCTACCAGGAGAAGCTTTCTTT. Protein: CASSVTLLPGEAFF.

The chain carries TRBV6-1 and TRBJ1-5; D gene uncertain. The V end was cut by 6 bases, the J end by 7 bases, with 10 bases between. The length of the CDR3 is 12 residues. Germline V gene data show CDR1 as MNHNS and CDR2 as SASEGT. CDR3 amino acids: CASRFVGQPQHF. For the CDR3, the DNA is TGTGCCAGCAGATTTGTAGGCCAGCCCCAGCATTTT.

The chain recombines TRBV7-7 with TRBJ2-3; D may correspond to TRBD1 or TRBD2 (5 bases each). Trimming removed 5 bases at V and 9 bases at J, with 24 bases between. The CDR3 totals 16 residues. Germline CDR1 is SSHAT and CDR2 is FNYEAQ (reference sequence). The CDR3 DNA follows: TGTGCCAGCAGCCTCAGCAGTTCGGGGCTAGGAGGCACGCAGTATTTT. Amino acid sequence: CASSLSSSGLGGTQYF.

The gene calls are TRBV5-1 and TRBJ1-2; 12 bases align to TRBD1. The CDR3 contains 16 residues. V lost 4 bases to trimming and J lost 7 bases; unmatched junction nucleotides: 11. Germline assignment: CDR1 SGHRS and CDR2 YFSETQ. The CDR3 loop is CASSPLPGQGAGGYTF. CDR3 coding DNA: TGCGCCAGCAGCCCCCTTCCGGGACAGGGGGCGGGTGGCTACACCTTC.

V gene TRBV5-1 combines with J gene TRBJ1-1; D ambiguous. The germline V and J ends were trimmed by 1 base and 5 bases, with 9 bases remaining between them. CDR3 length equals 13 residues. Germline CDR1 SGHRS, CDR2 YFSETQ. In DNA, the CDR3 is TGCGCCAGCAGCTTGATGGGCGTGACTGAAGCTTTCTTT. It yields the protein CASSLMGVTEAFF.

This rearrangement joins TRBV9 to TRBJ2-1, with D possibly being TRBD2 (6 bases). V lost 3 bases and J lost 9, with 13 bases in between. The germline V gene encodes CDR1 SGDLS and CDR2 YYNGEE. The CDR3 sequence is 13 residues long. CDR3 residues: CASSDRRAGEQFF. The CDR3 DNA sequence: TGTGCCAGCAGCGACAGGAGGGCCGGTGAGCAGTTCTTC.

The gene calls are TRBV10-1 and TRBJ2-3, with 9 bases matching TRBD2. Germline trimming cut 7 bases from V and 2 bases from J; bases unmatched to any gene: 4. CDR1 is WNHNN, CDR2 SYGVQD, per germline (reference sequence). The length of the CDR3 is 14 residues. CDR3 nucleotide sequence: TGCGCCAGCATCCTAGCGGGGACCACAGATACGCAGTATTTT. Translated: CASILAGTTDTQYF.

J is TRBJ1-2 and V is TRBV5-4; possibly TRBD1 for D (6 bases). Trimming pared 3 bases from V and 0 bases from J, leaving 9 bases between. CDR1 SGHNT and CDR2 YYREEE come from the germline V gene (reference sequence). This CDR3 contains 14 residues. This chain's CDR3 is CASSSKGANYGYTF. The CDR3 DNA reads as TGTGCCAGCAGCTCCAAGGGGGCTAACTATGGCTACACCTTC. The entire variable domain, with the rest obtained from reference TRBV5-4 and TRBJ1-2, is as follows: ETGVTQSPTHLIKTRGQQVTLRCSSQSGHNTVSWYQQALGQGPQFIFQYYREEENGRGNFPPRFSGLQFPNYSSELNVNALELDDSALYLCASSSKGANYGYTFGSGTRLTVV.

The J gene is TRBJ1-1, the V gene TRBV7-2; D might be TRBD1 (6 bases). The CDR3 loop spans 15 amino acids. From germline, CDR1 is SGHTA and CDR2 FQGNSA. V was pared by 1 base and J by 1 base, with 10 bases between. CDR3 sequence: CASSLGPGQNTEAFF. CDR3 DNA: TGTGCCAGCAGCTTAGGCCCGGGACAGAACACTGAAGCTTTCTTT. Based on the CDR3 plus reference TRBV7-2 and TRBJ1-1, the full variable domain is GAGVSQSPSNKVTEKGKDVELRCDPISGHTALYWYRQSLGQGLEFLIYFQGNSAPDKSGLPSDRFSAERTGGSVSTLTIQRTQQEDSAVYLCASSLGPGQNTEAFFGQGTRLTVV.

This clone is a singleton in its sample. The CDR3 protein is CATSREASGFEQYF. Written as DNA, the CDR3 is TGTGCCACCAGCAGAGAGGCTTCCGGGTTCGAGCAGTACTTC. The V gene is TRBV15, the J gene TRBJ2-7; D unclear. The germline gives CDR1 LNHNV, CDR2 YYDKDF (reference sequence). Trimming left V 0 bases short and J 6 bases short, with 12 bases between. The CDR3 is made up of 14 amino acids.

This chain uses TRBV5-1 with TRBJ2-5; 8 nucleotides match TRBD1. The J segment lost 3 bases and the V segment lost 4 bases, leaving 5 bases of the junction unmatched. Germline loops: CDR1 SGHRS, CDR2 YFSETQ. The CDR3 runs to 14 residues. The CDR3 region has the DNA TGCGCCAGCAGCCTCGGGACAGGAAAAGAGACCCAGTACTTC. As protein: CASSLGTGKETQYF.

V and J are TRBV7-8 and TRBJ1-3; 8 nucleotides line up with TRBD1. With 2 bases clipped from V and 4 bases from J, the junction kept 7 bases outside the gene matches. This CDR3 region has 16 residues. From germline, CDR1 is SGHVS and CDR2 FQNEAQ. The DNA of the CDR3 is TGTGCCAGCAGCTTACACCCAAGGGACAGGGGAAACACCATATATTTT. Residues: CASSLHPRDRGNTIYF.

CDR3 DNA: TGCGCCAGCAGCCCAGAGGGGCCCTACACCGGGGAGCTGTTTTTT. Translated, it gives CASSPEGPYTGELFF. This chain links TRBV5-1 with TRBJ2-2, with D perhaps matching TRBD1 or TRBD2 (5 bases each). CDR3 length: 15 residues. The germline V gene has CDR1 SGHRS and CDR2 YFSETQ. Trimming stripped 4 bases from V and 3 bases from J, with 13 bases between.

The chain links TRBV6-6 to TRBJ2-7; 7 bases map to TRBD2. CDR3 length equals 13 residues. Losses at the gene ends were 7 bases for V and 7 bases for J; bases not matched to a gene: 10. Germline V gives CDR1 MNHNY, CDR2 SVGAGI (reference sequence). The CDR3 bases are TGTGCCAGCACCCCCGGGGGAGCGGGAGAGCAGTACTTC. Protein: CASTPGGAGEQYF.

This chain connects TRBV28 to TRBJ2-5; TRBD2 matches at 12 bases. The germline V gene has CDR1 MDHEN and CDR2 SYDVKM. V shed 1 base, J shed 7 bases, and the junction held 10 bases outside the gene matches. The CDR3 extends over 17 amino acids. The CDR3 protein is CASSLSLLAGGFGTQYF. The CDR3 coding sequence is TGTGCCAGCAGTTTATCGTTGCTAGCGGGAGGGTTTGGGACCCAGTACTTC. Full variable domain (rest looked up from reference TRBV28 and TRBJ2-5): DVKVTQSSRYLVKRTGEKVFLECVQDMDHENMFWYRQDPGLGLRLIYFSYDVKMKEKGDIPEGYSVSREKKERFSLILESASTNQTSMYLCASSLSLLAGGFGTQYFGPGTRLLVL.

This clone occurred a few times. The chain couples TRBV7-2 to TRBJ1-1; D may be TRBD1 (6 bases). The CDR3 runs 15 residues. The V end was cut by 5 bases, the J end by 3 bases, with 16 bases between. The germline gives CDR1 SGHTA, CDR2 FQGNSA. The CDR3 spells CASSIRGTFDTEAFF. The CDR3 DNA is TGTGCCAGCAGCATTAGGGGGACATTCGACACTGAAGCTTTCTTT.

The V call is TRBV10-3, the J call TRBJ1-2; TRBD1 agrees at 7 bases. The CDR3 totals 14 residues. V trimming: 5 bases; J trimming: 5 bases; junction bases outside the gene matches: 8. Germline CDR1 and CDR2: ENHRY and SYGVKD. The CDR3 DNA follows: TGTGCCATCAGTCCCGACAGGGAAGTGTATGGCTACACCTTC. Translation gives CAISPDREVYGYTF.

The chain joins TRBV6-5 to TRBJ2-6, with D uncertain. Germline CDR1 and CDR2: MNHEY and SVGAGI. This CDR3 spans 15 amino acids. V lost 6 bases and J 0 bases, leaving 9 bases between the germline ends. CDR3 DNA sequence: TGTGCCAGCAGAGTTTTGGACTCTGGGGCCAACGTCCTGACTTTC. This encodes CASRVLDSGANVLTF.